This TCR beta chain was recorded in a study of shared clonotypes between healthy human individuals. Study-level background: Serving as donors were a couple of women and a few men, whose ages spanned 18 to 49.

Only in-frame clones appear in the TCRdb table, and some are missing; sequencing was by immunoSEQ multiplex PCR. This sample yields about 1,500,000 clones, of which roughly 97% are seen a single time; about 1.2% belongs to the top ten. The CDR3 length is 13 residues. Trimming removed 5 bases at V and 5 bases at J, with 11 bases between. Germline V CDR1 and CDR2: SEHNR, FQNEAQ (reference sequence). This chain joins TRBV7-9 and TRBJ2-3, with a weak D call TRBD1 (5 bases). The clonotype originates from a man aged 25 to 45 in good health. Source material: naive CD4+ T cells sorted from blood. Subset reported: CD45RA+ positively selected. The chain's CDR3 is CASSRGFGDTQYF. The CDR3 DNA reads as TGTGCCAGCAGCAGGGGATTTGGAGATACGCAGTATTTT. The variable domain in full, with the rest retrieved from reference TRBV7-9 and TRBJ2-3, is DTGVSQNPRHKITKRGQNVTFRCDPISEHNRLYWYRQTLGQGPEFLTYFQNEAQLEKSRLLSDRFSAERPKGSFSTLEIQRTEQGDSAMYLCASSRGFGDTQYFGPGTRLTVL.